The sequence of this T cell receptor beta chain was determined in a study of a mutant IDH1 vaccine in newly diagnosed glioma. Turning to the study itself: Patients had eight vaccinations, in weeks 1, 3, 5, 7, 11, 15, 19 and 23. Previous treatment comprised radiotherapy, temozolomide, or both, mostly both. General study points: Most patients, around 94%, showed vaccine-induced immune responses. Whatever changes occurred in top peripheral T cell clonotypes seemed unrelated to pseudoprogression.

The CDR3 consists of 15 residues. V was clipped by 2 bases and J by 0 bases, with 8 bases between them. Germline V gene sequence: CDR1 SGHVS, CDR2 FNYEAQ. Time point here: week 23, last vaccination. Topical imiquimod accompanied each vaccine dose, which consisted of 300 ug of mutant IDH1 20-mer peptide. Method: immunoSEQ multiplex PCR; TCRdb's copy keeps in-frame clones and lacks some. The repertoire consists of approximately 57,000 clones, with about 81% occurring once and the leading ten covering 6.5% to 9.5%. This clone was picked up one time. Its target is not known. The TCR comes from a woman between 40 and 55 years old with glioma. Some clones in this sample may be carry-over from other donors' samples. The V gene is TRBV7-6, the J gene TRBJ1-3; D unresolved. The sample was PBMCs, taken from a glioma patient whose treatment included an IDH1 peptide vaccine. CDR3 sequence (DNA): TGTGCCAGCAGCTTAAGCCTCTTCTCTGGAAACACCATATATTTT. This sequence encodes CASSLSLFSGNTIYF.